Below, 32 T cell receptor beta chains from the same sample are listed, as sequenced in a study of cytotoxic CD8 clonotypes in ibrutinib-treated CLL. Measured with immunoSEQ multiplex PCR; TCRdb has only the in-frame clones, and not every one. The data contain more than 110,000 clones, 85% to 95% of them seen just once; the ten biggest clones take up 10% to 11%. Here the sequenced sample was PBMCs, taken after 12 months of ibrutinib treatment. The receptor source for this set is a human donor with chronic lymphocytic leukemia.

The chain combines TRBV28 with TRBJ2-4, with TRBD2 identical over 12 bases. The germline V gene encodes CDR1 MDHEN and CDR2 SYDVKM. There are 18 residues in the CDR3. The V gene end was trimmed by 4 bases and the J gene end by 10 bases; junction bases not matched to a gene: 17. Here the CDR3 reads CASSSEGTSGSKGGIQYF. The CDR3 DNA reads TGTGCCAGCAGTTCCGAGGGGACTAGCGGGTCAAAAGGGGGAATTCAGTACTTC.

A single count supports this clone. CDR3 nucleotides: TGTGCCAGCAGCCCGTCACTAGCGGGATCCACCGGGGAGCTGTTTTTT. Amino acid sequence: CASSPSLAGSTGELFF. This chain uses TRBV7-9 with TRBJ2-2, with 10 bases fitting TRBD2. CDR3 size: 16 residues. V shed 5 bases and J 4 bases; nucleotides not matched to a gene: 7. Germline-derived CDR1 and CDR2 are SEHNR and FQNEAQ (reference sequence). The full variable domain, completed using reference TRBV7-9 and TRBJ2-2, is DTGVSQNPRHKITKRGQNVTFRCDPISEHNRLYWYRQTLGQGPEFLTYFQNEAQLEKSRLLSDRFSAERPKGSFSTLEIQRTEQGDSAMYLCASSPSLAGSTGELFFGEGSRLTVL.

This clone was seen a single time. V and J are TRBV7-9 and TRBJ2-7; 7 bases fit TRBD2. Per the germline V gene, CDR1 is SEHNR and CDR2 is FQNEAQ (reference sequence). CDR3 size: 14 residues. V lost 5 bases and J lost 2; bases outside the gene matches: 6. CDR3 nucleotides: TGTGCCAGCAGCCCTAGCGGAGGCGCCTACGAGCAGTACTTC. It yields the protein CASSPSGGAYEQYF. Filled out from reference TRBV7-9 and TRBJ2-7, the complete variable domain reads DTGVSQNPRHKITKRGQNVTFRCDPISEHNRLYWYRQTLGQGPEFLTYFQNEAQLEKSRLLSDRFSAERPKGSFSTLEIQRTEQGDSAMYLCASSPSGGAYEQYFGPGTRLTVT.

The chain joins TRBV7-8 to TRBJ2-5; D ambiguous. The CDR3 length is 15 residues. Germline V gene data show CDR1 as SGHVS and CDR2 as FQNEAQ. V dropped 5 bases and J dropped 3 bases, with 16 bases sitting between them. The CDR3 sequence is CASSPLRLNEETQYF. Written as DNA, the CDR3 is TGTGCCAGCAGCCCACTCCGGCTGAATGAAGAGACCCAGTACTTC.

The J gene is TRBJ2-1, the V gene TRBV19; 7 nucleotides line up with TRBD1. This CDR3 contains 16 residues. Per germline, CDR1 LNHDA and CDR2 SQIVND (reference sequence). The trim removed 5 bases at V and 3 bases at J, leaving 10 bases unmatched. CDR3 bases: TGTGCCAGTAGTGAGTCAGGGGGAGCTATCTACAATGAGCAGTTCTTC. Translation: CASSESGGAIYNEQFF.

CDR3 DNA: TGTGCCAGCACAGTCTCTGGGGCCAACGTCCTGACTTTC. It encodes CASTVSGANVLTF. The chain is built from TRBV28 and TRBJ2-6; no clear D. The CDR3 length is 13 residues. Trimming stripped 7 bases from V and 0 bases from J, with 4 bases between. From germline, CDR1 is MDHEN and CDR2 SYDVKM.

The J gene is TRBJ2-5, the V gene TRBV29-1, with D perhaps TRBD2 (7 bases). Trimming removed 3 bases from V and 5 bases from J, with 19 bases in between. The CDR3 covers 15 residues. Germline V gene lookup returns CDR1 SQVTM and CDR2 ANQGSEA. The CDR3 reads CSVDGSRGAAETQYF. CDR3 DNA sequence: TGCAGCGTTGACGGAAGTCGGGGGGCGGCGGAGACCCAGTACTTC.

V gene TRBV19 combines with J gene TRBJ2-7; 11 bases agree with TRBD2. Trimming removed 1 base from V and 2 bases from J; junction bases left unmatched: 1. This CDR3 has 15 residues. The V gene's germline CDR1 is LNHDA and CDR2 SQIVND (reference sequence). CDR3 in DNA: TGTGCCAGTAGTATAGTAGCGGGAGGGACCTACGAGCAGTACTTC. It yields the protein CASSIVAGGTYEQYF.

The genes are TRBV19 and TRBJ1-5; perhaps TRBD1 as D (6 bases). Trimming stripped 0 bases from V and 7 bases from J, with 13 bases between. Germline V gene lookup returns CDR1 LNHDA and CDR2 SQIVND (reference sequence). The CDR3 loop spans 15 amino acids. The chain's CDR3 is CASSIETTGWQPQHF. The CDR3 nucleotides read TGTGCCAGTAGTATAGAGACGACAGGATGGCAGCCCCAGCATTTT.

This clone was detected only once. The chain employs TRBV18 and TRBJ1-5, with 7 bases aligning to TRBD1. The CDR3 has 14 residues. Germline CDR1 and CDR2: KGHSH and LQKENI. J gave up 0 bases and V 8 bases, and 4 bases lay outside the gene matches. The CDR3 region has the DNA TGTGCCAGCACGGGACAGTATAGCAATCAGCCCCAGCATTTT. Its protein product is CASTGQYSNQPQHF.

The rearrangement joins TRBV29-1 to TRBJ2-3; D gene uncertain. Germline V lookup: CDR1 SQVTM, CDR2 ANQGSEA. Deletions cut 5 bases from V and 1 base from J, with 13 bases between. CDR3 size: 14 residues. The CDR3 sequence: CSVQGKVGTDTQYF. CDR3 nucleotides: TGCAGCGTTCAAGGGAAAGTGGGCACAGATACGCAGTATTTT.

The gene calls are TRBV18 and TRBJ2-1; 10 bases map to TRBD1. This CDR3 spans 14 amino acids. V was pared by 6 bases and J by 6 bases, with 5 bases of the junction left unmatched. CDR1 and CDR2 from the germline V gene are KGHSH and LQKENI. The CDR3 reads CASSPGQGINEQFF. The DNA of the CDR3 is TGTGCCAGCTCTCCGGGACAGGGGATCAATGAGCAGTTCTTC. The full variable domain, rest sourced from reference TRBV18 and TRBJ2-1, is NAGVMQNPRHLVRRRGQEARLRCSPMKGHSHVYWYRQLPEEGLKFMVYLQKENIIDESGMPKERFSAEFPKEGPSILRIQQVVRGDSAAYFCASSPGQGINEQFFGPGTRLTVL.

The chain carries TRBV19 and TRBJ2-7, with D hard to call. Trimming pared 1 base from V and 5 bases from J, leaving 9 bases between. CDR1 is LNHDA, CDR2 SQIVND, per germline (reference sequence). The CDR3 runs 13 residues. The CDR3 region is CASSIVDNNEQYF. The DNA of the CDR3 is TGTGCCAGTAGTATAGTGGATAACAACGAGCAGTACTTC.

The gene calls are TRBV7-2 and TRBJ1-2, with D maybe TRBD1 (5 bases). This CDR3 spans 16 amino acids. The germline gives CDR1 SGHTA, CDR2 FQGNSA. V gave up 8 bases and J gave up 2 bases, with 21 bases separating them. The CDR3 nucleotides are TGTGCCAGCGCCTATGGTCCGGGACCGACAAACTATGGCTACACCTTC. It specifies CASAYGPGPTNYGYTF.

The chain links TRBV14 to TRBJ2-2; D unclear. V was pared by 3 bases and J by 4 bases, with 9 bases between. Germline-derived CDR1 and CDR2 are SGHDN and FVKESK. The CDR3 totals 14 residues. CDR3 protein: CASSQGLSTGELFF. CDR3 in DNA: TGTGCCAGCAGCCAGGGGTTGAGCACCGGGGAGCTGTTTTTT.

V usage is TRBV28 and J usage is TRBJ2-6; no clear D gene. The CDR3 spans 16 residues. The V and J ends lost 4 bases and 0 bases respectively, with 10 bases between them. Germline CDR1 and CDR2: MDHEN and SYDVKM. This CDR3 is CASSSPGDSGANVLTF. The DNA of the CDR3 is TGTGCCAGCAGTTCCCCGGGTGACTCTGGGGCCAACGTCCTGACTTTC.

The chain carries TRBV29-1 and TRBJ1-4; weak D call: TRBD1 (6 bases). This CDR3 has 15 amino acids. V was pared by 4 bases and J by 4 bases, with 16 bases between. Germline V gene lookup returns CDR1 SQVTM and CDR2 ANQGSEA. Here the CDR3 DNA reads TGCAGCGTTGTCGTGTTGGGGGCGCTTAATGAAAAACTGTTTTTT. Translated: CSVVVLGALNEKLFF. The variable domain in full, with the rest retrieved from reference TRBV29-1 and TRBJ1-4, is SAVISQKPSRDICQRGTSLTIQCQVDSQVTMMFWYRQQPGQSLTLIATANQGSEATYESGFVIDKFPISRPNLTFSTLTVSNMSPEDSSIYLCSVVVLGALNEKLFFGSGTQLSVL.

V is TRBV18 and J is TRBJ1-2, with unresolved D. Deletions cut 6 bases from V and 6 bases from J, with 17 bases between. CDR1 and CDR2 (germline): KGHSH, LQKENI. The CDR3 spans 14 residues. CDR3 coding DNA: TGTGCCAGCTCTTGGTTAGATTCACCGGATGGCTACACCTTC. It yields the protein CASSWLDSPDGYTF. The variable domain in full, with the rest retrieved from reference TRBV18 and TRBJ1-2, is NAGVMQNPRHLVRRRGQEARLRCSPMKGHSHVYWYRQLPEEGLKFMVYLQKENIIDESGMPKERFSAEFPKEGPSILRIQQVVRGDSAAYFCASSWLDSPDGYTFGSGTRLTVV.

The V and J genes are TRBV7-9 and TRBJ1-4, with TRBD1 matching over 7 bases. The CDR3 is made up of 16 amino acids. The V gene's germline CDR1 is SEHNR and CDR2 FQNEAQ (reference sequence). V lost 3 bases to trimming and J lost 0 bases; unmatched junction nucleotides: 4. CDR3 protein: CASSFHTGATNEKLFF. CDR3 bases: TGTGCCAGCAGCTTCCACACAGGGGCAACTAATGAAAAACTGTTTTTT.

The chain couples TRBV27 to TRBJ2-7, with 7 positions matching TRBD2. There are 16 residues in the CDR3. V shed 5 bases, J shed 2 bases, and the junction held 12 bases outside the gene matches. The germline gives CDR1 MNHEY, CDR2 SMNVEV (reference sequence). The CDR3 region is CASSPSGAGVAYEQYF. CDR3 nucleotides: TGTGCCAGCAGTCCAAGTGGGGCGGGAGTGGCCTACGAGCAGTACTTC.

The chain uses TRBV28 and TRBJ1-1, with D maybe TRBD1 (5 bases). V gave up 6 bases and J gave up 6 bases, with 17 bases separating them. The CDR3 has 14 amino acids. Germline CDR1 MDHEN, CDR2 SYDVKM. The CDR3 nucleotides are TGTGCCAGCAGACGACAGCCTTCGGGGGCTGAAGCTTTCTTT. Its protein product is CASRRQPSGAEAFF.

The rearrangement uses TRBV19 and TRBJ2-1; TRBD2 might be the D (6 bases). Germline-derived CDR1 and CDR2 are LNHDA and SQIVND (reference sequence). Trimming left V 1 base short and J 9 bases short, with 16 bases between. The CDR3 is 15 residues long. CDR3 DNA sequence: TGTGCCAGTAGTATAGTAGGGACTCCCGGGAGTGAGCAGTTCTTC. It codes for CASSIVGTPGSEQFF.

The chain couples TRBV28 to TRBJ2-7; D might be TRBD1 or TRBD2, each matching 6 bases. This CDR3 has 13 residues. Looked up from germline, CDR1 is MDHEN and CDR2 is SYDVKM. V gave up 3 bases and J gave up 6 bases, with 12 bases separating them. The CDR3 region has the DNA TGTGCCAGCAGTTTCGGGGGCCGGAGCGAGCAGTACTTC. Translating gives CASSFGGRSEQYF.

The chain joins TRBV2 to TRBJ2-3; D is unclear. V was pared by 2 bases and J by 1 base, with 13 bases between. Germline V gene lookup returns CDR1 SNHLY and CDR2 FYNNEI. The CDR3 covers 16 residues. CDR3 sequence (DNA): TGTGCCAGCAGTGAAACTATCCTACTCGGCACAGATACGCAGTATTTT. Translating gives CASSETILLGTDTQYF.

The chain carries TRBV28 and TRBJ2-7; 7 bases align to TRBD2. With V trimmed by 5 bases and J by 3 bases, 10 bases remained unmatched. Germline loops: CDR1 MDHEN, CDR2 SYDVKM. This CDR3 comprises 15 residues. CDR3 sequence: CASSDGRGVGYEQYF. The CDR3 DNA sequence: TGTGCCAGCAGTGACGGACGGGGGGTTGGCTACGAGCAGTACTTC.

This clone was recorded only once. The chain has TRBV9 and TRBJ2-2; D is possibly TRBD2 (5 bases). V was shortened by 2 bases and J by 0 bases, with 14 bases between the two germline ends. The CDR3 is 17 residues long. Per the germline V gene, CDR1 is SGDLS and CDR2 is YYNGEE. This CDR3 reads CASSVPLTGTNTGELFF. As DNA, the CDR3 is TGTGCCAGCAGCGTCCCCCTGACGGGAACGAACACCGGGGAGCTGTTTTTT.

This chain links TRBV7-9 with TRBJ2-7, with D perhaps matching TRBD2 (7 bases). The V gene's germline CDR1 is SEHNR and CDR2 FQNEAQ (reference sequence). The CDR3 runs to 14 residues. V lost 2 bases to trimming and J lost 3 bases, with 11 bases between them. CDR3 region: CASSLPGGLYEQYF. In nucleotides, the CDR3 is TGTGCCAGCAGCTTACCGGGGGGCCTCTACGAGCAGTACTTC.

The chain is built from TRBV7-9 and TRBJ2-7; 8 bases are shared with TRBD1. In germline, CDR1 is SEHNR, CDR2 FQNEAQ (reference sequence). The CDR3 loop spans 16 amino acids. After removal of 5 bases from V and 4 bases from J, the junction contained 13 bases not matched to a gene. CDR3 coding DNA: TGTGCCAGCAGCCTAATAAACGGACAGGGAGAGTACGAGCAGTACTTC. Translated, it gives CASSLINGQGEYEQYF.

V usage is TRBV4-3 and J usage is TRBJ2-1; D is unresolved. The CDR3 is made up of 17 amino acids. V dropped 1 base and J dropped 7 bases, with 20 bases sitting between them. Germline CDR1 LGHNA, CDR2 YSLEER. CDR3 sequence: CASSQGVETKGLNEQFF. The CDR3 nucleotides are TGCGCCAGCAGCCAAGGGGTCGAGACCAAGGGCCTAAATGAGCAGTTCTTC.

This chain joins TRBV5-5 and TRBJ2-1; TRBD2 matches at 10 bases. After removal of 4 bases from V and 7 bases from J, the junction contained 5 bases not matched to a gene. Germline V CDR1 and CDR2: SGHKS, YYEKEE (reference sequence). The CDR3 length is 14 residues. The CDR3 loop is CASSPGTSVNEQFF. CDR3 nucleotides: TGTGCCAGCAGCCCCGGGACTAGCGTAAATGAGCAGTTCTTC.

V is TRBV10-3 and J is TRBJ2-7, with D possibly matching TRBD1 (5 bases). This CDR3 contains 13 residues. The germline CDR1 and CDR2 sequences are ENHRY and SYGVKD. The V end was cut by 3 bases, the J end by 3 bases, with 9 bases between. The CDR3 protein is CAISDQGNYEQYF. The DNA for the CDR3 is TGTGCCATCAGTGATCAGGGAAACTACGAGCAGTACTTC.

The chain has TRBV7-9 and TRBJ1-4; D unresolved. Germline V gives CDR1 SEHNR, CDR2 FQNEAQ (reference sequence). V dropped 1 base and J dropped 4 bases, with 16 bases sitting between them. The CDR3 sequence is 17 residues long. This CDR3 is CASSLGPPQSLNEKLFF. The DNA of the CDR3 is TGTGCCAGCAGCTTAGGGCCCCCGCAGAGCCTTAATGAAAAACTGTTTTTT. The full variable domain, with the rest looked up from reference TRBV7-9 and TRBJ1-4, is DTGVSQNPRHKITKRGQNVTFRCDPISEHNRLYWYRQTLGQGPEFLTYFQNEAQLEKSRLLSDRFSAERPKGSFSTLEIQRTEQGDSAMYLCASSLGPPQSLNEKLFFGSGTQLSVL.